This T cell receptor beta chain was identified during a study of technical replicates of blood from a few donors. This CDR3 has 16 residues. V was shortened by 2 bases and J by 3 bases, with 17 bases between the two germline ends. Germline V gene data show CDR1 as MNHNS and CDR2 as SASEGT. The method was immunoSEQ multiplex PCR; TCRdb's version includes in-frame clones alone and lacks a portion of them. The repertoire has fewer than 13,000 clones, roughly 94% of them found once; the top ten carry roughly 6.4%. J is TRBJ2-7 and V is TRBV6-1; tentative D call: TRBD2 (5 bases). The origin of this receptor is a human donor in good health. Sample: PBMCs. In nucleotides, the CDR3 is TGTGCCAGCAGTGAATCCCCCGGGGTAGGGAACTACGAGCAGTACTTC. It specifies CASSESPGVGNYEQYF.